Presented here are 26 T cell receptor beta chains from one specimen sequenced in a study of cytomegalovirus exposure and HLA in healthy donors. PCR involved 60 Vbeta and 13 Jbeta primers. Libraries were prepared by immunoSEQ multiplex PCR; TCRdb keeps only in-frame clonotypes and omits some of them. Found here are some 170,000 clones, 77% of them singletons; the top ten hold 3.7%. Material: PBMCs. All receptors derive from a woman aged 55-70 years in good health and CMV-seropositive.

CDR3 nucleotide sequence: TGTGCCAGCAGTTCTAGACAGGGCATCGGAAACACCATATATTTT. Amino acid sequence: CASSSRQGIGNTIYF. This chain links TRBV6-5 with TRBJ1-3, with TRBD1 identical over 7 bases. In germline, CDR1 is MNHEY, CDR2 SVGAGI. J was trimmed by 4 bases and V by 4 bases; bases with no gene match: 7. CDR3 length equals 15 residues.

The rearrangement joins TRBV4-2 to TRBJ2-1; D is perhaps TRBD1 (6 bases). CDR3 length: 14 amino acids. The germline gives CDR1 LGHNA, CDR2 YNFKEQ. The V end was cut by 4 bases, the J end by 1 base, with 8 bases between. CDR3 in DNA: TGTGCCAGCAGCCGTAGGGGGTCCTACAATGAGCAGTTCTTC. Protein sequence: CASSRRGSYNEQFF.

The chain couples TRBV5-1 to TRBJ2-3, with 8 positions matching TRBD1. Germline V gene sequence: CDR1 SGHRS, CDR2 YFSETQ. The V gene end was trimmed by 5 bases and the J gene end by 6 bases; junction bases not matched to a gene: 11. CDR3 length equals 15 residues. CDR3 coding DNA: TGCGCCAGCAGTTCGACACCCCGACAGGGGGATACGCAGTATTTT. Amino acids: CASSSTPRQGDTQYF.

This chain joins TRBV10-3 and TRBJ2-1; the match to TRBD1 covers 10 bases. V dropped 2 bases and J dropped 7; count of bases not matched to a gene: 8. The CDR3 consists of 16 residues. Germline CDR1 and CDR2: ENHRY and SYGVKD. The CDR3 DNA is TGTGCCATCAGTGAGCCTGGGACAGGGGCTACGAATGAGCAGTTCTTC. This encodes CAISEPGTGATNEQFF.

There are a few counts of this clone. V usage is TRBV28 and J usage is TRBJ1-4, with D unclear. The V gene lost 5 bases and the J gene lost 0 bases, with 10 bases spanning the gap. The germline gives CDR1 MDHEN, CDR2 SYDVKM. This CDR3 contains 15 residues. The CDR3 sequence is CASSPITTTNEKLFF. Here the CDR3 DNA reads TGTGCCAGCAGTCCCATCACAACAACTAATGAAAAACTGTTTTTT.

The chain combines TRBV5-1 with TRBJ2-2, with a possible D match to TRBD2 (5 bases). The germline gives CDR1 SGHRS, CDR2 YFSETQ. This CDR3 is 15 amino acids long. V lost 0 bases to trimming and J lost 2 bases, with 8 bases between them. CDR3 coding DNA: TGCGCCAGCAGCTTGGCAGCGGCTAACACCGGGGAGCTGTTTTTT. Encoded protein: CASSLAAANTGELFF.

The rearrangement links TRBV30 to TRBJ1-2, with no clear D. The CDR3 totals 14 residues. Germline assignment: CDR1 GTSNPN and CDR2 SVGIG (reference sequence). With 0 bases removed from V and 6 bases from J, the gap between germline ends came to 14 bases. As DNA, the CDR3 is TGTGCCTGGAGTGTAGGGCAGGCACTAGATGGCTACACCTTC. As protein: CAWSVGQALDGYTF.

The V call is TRBV7-8, the J call TRBJ2-3; D may be TRBD1 (6 bases). Deletions cut 8 bases from V and 1 base from J, with 19 bases between. The CDR3 spans 16 residues. CDR1 is SGHVS, CDR2 FQNEAQ, per germline. In nucleotides, the CDR3 is TGTGCCAGCGCCCCCTACAGGGATGTCGGCACAGATACGCAGTATTTT. Translation: CASAPYRDVGTDTQYF.

V gene TRBV7-8 combines with J gene TRBJ1-1; D perhaps matches TRBD1 (6 bases). Looked up from germline, CDR1 is SGHVS and CDR2 is FQNEAQ. Trimming removed 3 bases from V and 3 bases from J, with 14 bases in between. The CDR3 extends over 15 amino acids. The CDR3 loop is CASSLETGYDTEAFF. The DNA for the CDR3 is TGTGCCAGCAGCTTGGAGACAGGTTATGACACTGAAGCTTTCTTT. Complete variable domain (other parts from reference TRBV7-8 and TRBJ1-1): GAGVSQSPRYKVAKRGQDVALRCDPISGHVSLFWYQQALGQGPEFLTYFQNEAQLDKSGLPSDRFFAERPEGSVSTLKIQRTQQEDSAVYLCASSLETGYDTEAFFGQGTRLTVV.

This chain's CDR3 is CASSILDSNQPQHF. The CDR3 coding sequence is TGTGCCAGTAGTATCTTAGATAGCAATCAGCCCCAGCATTTT. The chain carries TRBV19 and TRBJ1-5; D unresolved. The V and J ends lost 3 bases and 0 bases respectively, with 6 bases between them. Germline V gene sequence: CDR1 LNHDA, CDR2 SQIVND (reference sequence). This CDR3 contains 14 residues.

The chain combines TRBV27 with TRBJ2-2; 8 nucleotides agree with TRBD2. The CDR3 has 15 residues. Per the germline V gene, CDR1 is MNHEY and CDR2 is SMNVEV (reference sequence). Trimming took 3 bases from V and 6 from J; bases not matched to a gene: 6. The CDR3 DNA reads TGTGCCAGCAGTTTTCGGACTAGCAGGGCCGGGGAGCTGTTTTTT. Its protein is CASSFRTSRAGELFF.

This sequence joins TRBV11-2 and TRBJ2-5; a possible D gene is TRBD1 (5 bases). CDR3 length equals 13 residues. Germline CDR1 reads SGHAT; CDR2 reads FQNNGV. The V end lost 5 bases, the J end lost 5 bases, and 12 bases lay between the germline ends. CDR3 coding DNA: TGTGCCAGCAGCCCAGGGTTAAGGGAGACCCAGTACTTC. Protein: CASSPGLRETQYF.

In regard to this clone: In the same sample, other DNA sequences code for this CDR3. V gene TRBV2 combines with J gene TRBJ1-5; 8 bases are shared with TRBD1. Germline assignment: CDR1 SNHLY and CDR2 FYNNEI. V trimming: 5 bases; J trimming: 1 base; junction bases outside the gene matches: 1. This CDR3 has 14 residues. The CDR3 spells CASSRTGSNQPQHF. The CDR3 region has the DNA TGTGCCAGCAGTCGGACAGGGAGCAATCAGCCCCAGCATTTT. Full variable domain (outside the CDR3, taken from reference TRBV2 and TRBJ1-5): EPEVTQTPSHQVTQMGQEVILRCVPISNHLYFYWYRQILGQKVEFLVSFYNNEISEKSEIFDDQFSVERPDGSNFTLKIRSTKLEDSAMYFCASSRTGSNQPQHFGDGTRLSIL.

The chain is built from TRBV9 and TRBJ1-2; 8 nucleotides line up with TRBD1. V gave up 3 bases and J gave up 5 bases; unmatched junction bases: 9. Germline CDR1 is SGDLS and CDR2 is YYNGEE. The CDR3 is 15 amino acids. CDR3 coding DNA: TGTGCCAGCAGCGCAACCGGACAGGGCCCATATGGCTACACCTTC. It yields the protein CASSATGQGPYGYTF.

This sequence joins TRBV7-8 and TRBJ1-5; D call uncertain. The CDR3 has 15 amino acids. Germline CDR1 reads SGHVS; CDR2 reads FQNEAQ. The ends were cut back, 1 base at V and 0 bases at J, with 7 bases in the middle. Here the CDR3 DNA reads TGTGCCAGCAGCTTAGGGGAGGTTAGCAATCAGCCCCAGCATTTT. It specifies CASSLGEVSNQPQHF.

The chain is built from TRBV9 and TRBJ2-7, with D perhaps matching TRBD1 (7 bases). Germline V CDR1 and CDR2: SGDLS, YYNGEE. The CDR3 consists of 15 residues. Trimming took off 0 bases at V and 4 bases at J, with 14 bases between the two ends. CDR3 DNA: TGTGCCAGCAGCGTAGATCCAGGGGGAGGTTACGAGCAGTACTTC. Protein: CASSVDPGGGYEQYF.

This clone has a handful of counts. This chain connects TRBV10-3 to TRBJ1-4, with 8 bases matching TRBD1. The germline V gene encodes CDR1 ENHRY and CDR2 SYGVKD. CDR3 length: 15 residues. V dropped 0 bases and J dropped 8; count of bases not matched to a gene: 5. CDR3 region: CAISESQGQVEKLFF. The CDR3 bases are TGTGCCATCAGTGAGTCGCAGGGACAGGTGGAAAAACTGTTTTTT.

The chain combines TRBV6-5 with TRBJ1-2, with 7 bases lining up with TRBD1. This CDR3 region has 13 residues. Looked up from germline, CDR1 is MNHEY and CDR2 is SVGAGI. V shed 5 bases, J shed 8 bases, and the junction held 8 bases outside the gene matches. The CDR3 DNA is TGTGCCAGCAGTCTCACAGGGGATGGGGGCTACACCTTC. Translated, it gives CASSLTGDGGYTF.

This chain uses TRBV5-4 with TRBJ1-4; D remains unclear. CDR3 length: 16 amino acids. Germline-derived CDR1 and CDR2 are SGHNT and YYREEE (reference sequence). V gave up 0 bases and J gave up 1 base, with 10 bases separating them. CDR3 sequence (DNA): TGTGCCAGCAGCTTGGCTGGGGAGGGAACTAATGAAAAACTGTTTTTT. Its translation is CASSLAGEGTNEKLFF.

This sequence joins TRBV4-1 and TRBJ2-1; 9 nucleotides line up with TRBD2. This CDR3 has 15 amino acids. With 0 bases clipped from V and 12 bases from J, the junction kept 9 bases outside the gene matches. Per the germline V gene, CDR1 is MGHRA and CDR2 is YSYEKL. The CDR3 is CASSQETSGRLGQFF. The CDR3 DNA is TGCGCCAGCAGCCAAGAGACTAGCGGTAGGCTTGGGCAGTTCTTC.

This chain links TRBV6-4 with TRBJ1-1, with D unresolved. V was pared by 4 bases and J by 1 base, with 7 bases between. The CDR3 consists of 13 residues. Germline CDR1 reads MRHNA; CDR2 reads SNTAGT. The CDR3 sequence: CASSAVENTEAFF. CDR3 bases: TGTGCCAGCAGTGCGGTTGAGAACACTGAAGCTTTCTTT.

V usage is TRBV18 and J usage is TRBJ1-1; D possibly corresponds to TRBD1 (6 bases). V was clipped by 6 bases and J by 2 bases, with 13 bases between them. The CDR3 contains 14 residues. Germline lookup yields CDR1 KGHSH and CDR2 LQKENI. DNA of the CDR3: TGTGCCAGCTCTCGAGCCGGGACAAACACTGAAGCTTTCTTT. It yields the protein CASSRAGTNTEAFF.

This clone was recorded a few times. The V and J genes are TRBV29-1 and TRBJ2-7, with D perhaps matching TRBD2 (6 bases). The CDR3 is 13 residues long. The V end lost 6 bases, the J end lost 1 base, and 13 bases lay between the germline ends. From germline, CDR1 is SQVTM and CDR2 ANQGSEA. CDR3 coding DNA: TGCAGCGTCAGGGACGGGGGATCCTACGAGCAGTACTTC. Translated, it gives CSVRDGGSYEQYF.

The chain is built from TRBV5-8 and TRBJ1-4, with unresolved D. The CDR3 runs 15 residues. Trimming stripped 0 bases from V and 7 bases from J, with 13 bases between. Germline CDR1 reads SGHTS; CDR2 reads YDEGEE. CDR3 coding DNA: TGTGCCAGCAGCTTGGGAGGCGGGCGGAGTGAAAAACTGTTTTTT. This gives the protein CASSLGGGRSEKLFF.

This chain connects TRBV28 to TRBJ2-7, with 10 bases identical to TRBD1. V lost 8 bases and J lost 7; bases outside the gene matches: 14. Germline V gene data show CDR1 as MDHEN and CDR2 as SYDVKM. The CDR3 is made up of 15 amino acids. Here the CDR3 DNA reads TGTGCCAGCCATGGAGGACAGGGGGGTAGTAAGGAGCAGTACTTC. It specifies CASHGGQGGSKEQYF.

This clone came up once. The chain couples TRBV4-2 to TRBJ2-4, with TRBD1 matching 8 bases. V lost 2 bases and J lost 0; bases outside the gene matches: 12. The CDR3 sequence is 19 residues long. CDR1 is LGHNA, CDR2 YNFKEQ, per germline. CDR3 amino acids: CASSQPPGTGSLAKNIQYF. In DNA, the CDR3 is TGTGCCAGCAGCCAACCACCCGGGACAGGCAGCTTAGCCAAAAACATTCAGTACTTC.